What follows are 15 T cell receptor beta chains derived from one specimen sequenced in a study of PD-1 blockade in classical Hodgkin lymphoma. Each patient's relapse followed autologous stem cell transplantation, and brentuximab vedotin exposure varied. Profiled with immunoSEQ multiplex PCR; TCRdb holds only in-frame clones, not every one. The sample shows 39,000 or so clones, 70% to 90% of them seen only once. Sequenced here: peripheral blood mononuclear cells (PBMCs), sampled before the second cycle of nivolumab. The receptor source for this set is a human donor with classical Hodgkin lymphoma.

The V gene is TRBV6-5, the J gene TRBJ1-5; D is uncertain. This CDR3 region has 13 residues. Germline V gives CDR1 MNHEY, CDR2 SVGAGI. V lost 4 bases to trimming and J lost 2 bases, with 6 bases between them. The CDR3 protein is CASSLERNQPQHF. The CDR3 DNA sequence: TGTGCCAGCAGTTTGGAGCGCAATCAGCCCCAGCATTTT.

The rearrangement links TRBV3-2 to TRBJ2-3; no check of the table's D call, TRBD2, against the DNA was made. TRBV3-2 is listed as a pseudogene. The CDR3 totals 8 residues. CDR3 amino acids: CASSHGDF. For the CDR3, the DNA is TGTGCCAGCAGCCACGGGGATTTT.

The chain links TRBV6-4 to TRBJ1-5; maybe TRBD1 (6 bases). V lost 7 bases and J lost 0, with 10 bases in between. Per germline, CDR1 MRHNA and CDR2 SNTAGT. The CDR3 has 14 residues. The CDR3 here is CASTPGDSNQPQHF. CDR3 nucleotide sequence: TGTGCCAGCACTCCAGGGGATAGCAATCAGCCCCAGCATTTT.

The chain carries TRBV10-3 and TRBJ1-1; tentative D call: TRBD1 (6 bases). CDR3 size: 14 residues. Trimming cost V 6 bases and J 5 bases, with 16 bases left between them. Germline V CDR1 and CDR2: ENHRY, SYGVKD. The CDR3 DNA is TGTGCCATCAGGGAGGGGGGGGAGGAGACTGAAGCTTTCTTT. This gives the protein CAIREGGEETEAFF.

J is TRBJ1-1 and V is TRBV10-1, with D possibly matching TRBD1 (6 bases). Trimming shortened V by 6 bases and J by 0 bases, and 8 bases separated the two germline ends. This CDR3 is built from 13 residues. Germline CDR1 reads WNHNN; CDR2 reads SYGVQD (reference sequence). The DNA for the CDR3 is TGCGCCAGCAGGGACAGCATGAACACTGAAGCTTTCTTT. Translated, it gives CASRDSMNTEAFF.

The rearrangement links TRBV5-1 to TRBJ1-2, with D possibly being TRBD1 (5 bases). The germline V and J ends were trimmed by 3 bases and 8 bases, with 17 bases remaining between them. The CDR3 extends over 14 amino acids. Germline-derived CDR1 and CDR2 are SGHRS and YFSETQ. The CDR3 nucleotides are TGCGCCAGCAGCTCCCGGGACCCAGTATGGGGCTACACCTTC. Residues: CASSSRDPVWGYTF.

In nucleotides, the CDR3 is TGTGCCAGCAAACGGACCCCGAGGCACACTGAAGCTTTCTTT. Residues: CASKRTPRHTEAFF. The chain is built from TRBV28 and TRBJ1-1; D not certain. Trimming took off 7 bases at V and 3 bases at J, with 15 bases between the two ends. The CDR3 length is 14 residues. CDR1 is MDHEN and CDR2 is SYDVKM in the germline V gene.

This clone was detected only once. The genes are TRBV5-1 and TRBJ2-7; D possibly corresponds to TRBD1 (5 bases). In germline, CDR1 is SGHRS, CDR2 YFSETQ. This CDR3 is built from 14 residues. With 0 bases removed from V and 6 bases from J, the gap between germline ends came to 13 bases. The CDR3 spells CASSLEGRVGEQYF. In DNA form, the CDR3 reads TGCGCCAGCAGCTTGGAGGGCAGGGTGGGCGAGCAGTACTTC.

This CDR3 is CASSLGFPTEAFF. CDR3 bases: TGTGCCAGCAGTTTAGGGTTCCCCACTGAAGCTTTCTTT. The V and J genes are TRBV28 and TRBJ1-1; D is unclear. The CDR3 runs to 13 residues. Between the trimmed V and J ends, which lost 2 bases and 4 bases, there was a span of 8 bases. From germline, CDR1 is MDHEN and CDR2 SYDVKM.

The chain couples TRBV7-6 to TRBJ2-1; TRBD1 is a possible D gene (5 bases). The germline V and J ends were trimmed by 2 bases and 7 bases, with 9 bases remaining between them. The CDR3 runs to 13 residues. The V gene's germline CDR1 is SGHVS and CDR2 FNYEAQ. The CDR3 protein is CASSLWQGNEQFF. CDR3 bases: TGTGCCAGCAGCTTATGGCAGGGAAATGAGCAGTTCTTC.

The chain has TRBV7-2 and TRBJ2-7; TRBD2 matches 9 bases. V lost 3 bases to trimming and J lost 3 bases; unmatched junction nucleotides: 12. This CDR3 comprises 17 residues. CDR1 is SGHTA, CDR2 FQGNSA, per germline. The CDR3 nucleotides read TGTGCCAGCAGCTTGGGGCCTCCTAGCGGGACCGACTACGAGCAGTACTTC. Translation: CASSLGPPSGTDYEQYF.

This chain uses TRBV10-3 with TRBJ2-3; D is possibly TRBD2 (6 bases). V lost 5 bases and J 0 bases, leaving 12 bases between the germline ends. The CDR3 sequence is 15 residues long. CDR1 ENHRY and CDR2 SYGVKD come from the germline V gene. CDR3 sequence reads: CAISTGRESTDTQYF. CDR3 nucleotides: TGTGCCATCAGTACGGGACGGGAGAGCACAGATACGCAGTATTTT.

The rearrangement joins TRBV15 to TRBJ2-2, with unresolved D. V was pared by 0 bases and J by 7 bases, with 9 bases between. The germline V gene encodes CDR1 LNHNV and CDR2 YYDKDF (reference sequence). This CDR3 contains 14 residues. The CDR3 coding sequence is TGTGCCACCAGCAGAGAACGGTTTGGCGGGGAGCTGTTTTTT. Protein sequence: CATSRERFGGELFF.

In DNA form, the CDR3 reads TGCGCCAGCAGATCGATACTAGCGGGAGACTTCCACGAGCAGTACTTC. Its protein product is CASRSILAGDFHEQYF. The rearrangement links TRBV10-2 to TRBJ2-7; 11 nucleotides line up with TRBD2. V lost 6 bases, J lost 5 bases, and 12 bases stayed unmatched. Germline assignment: CDR1 WSHSY and CDR2 SAAADI. The CDR3 consists of 16 residues.

This chain links TRBV5-1 with TRBJ2-1, with D possibly TRBD1 on 6 matching bases. V dropped 1 base and J dropped 5 bases, with 13 bases sitting between them. CDR3 length: 15 residues. CDR1 and CDR2 from the germline V gene are SGHRS and YFSETQ. The CDR3 region is CASSLLGPGDNEQFF. CDR3 coding DNA: TGCGCCAGCAGCTTGTTAGGGCCAGGGGACAATGAGCAGTTCTTC.